This section outlines one T cell receptor (beta chain) sequence together with its context. Its specificity is unknown. As defined, naive CD8 cells were CD45RO-negative and positively selected for CCR7, with terminally differentiated effector memory CD45RA+ cells excluded. Donation came from healthy HIV-negative adults that had no recent acute infections or vaccinations. The data originate from a study of shared clonotypes between healthy human individuals. As for the study in general: Those who served as donors were a couple of women and a few men between the ages of 18 and 49.

TCRdb keeps only in-frame clones here, not all; method: immunoSEQ multiplex PCR. This repertoire shows approximately 840,000 clones, 96% found once; its top ten account for about 0.25%. The CDR3 spans 16 residues. V lost 5 bases and J lost 5, with 19 bases in between. Germline values: CDR1 SEHNR, CDR2 FQNEAQ (reference sequence). Study outcomes and limitations: About 5% of naive CD4 clonotypes were shared across several donors. Naive subsets generally exceeded memory subsets in estimated richness.

Sequenced material: naive CD8+ T cells sorted from blood. This clonotype originated in a man younger than 40 in good health. This chain uses TRBV7-9 with TRBJ2-1; D is tentatively TRBD1 or TRBD2 (5 bases each). In DNA form, the CDR3 reads TGTGCCAGCAGCGGGGGAGATCGCGGACCCCACAATGAGCAGTTCTTC. Its protein product is CASSGGDRGPHNEQFF.